This TCR beta chain was sequenced during a study of blood T cell repertoires in COVID-19. Turning to the study itself: Donors in the United States, Italy and Spain gave samples during acute or convalescent COVID-19. PBMCs, B-cell-depleted T cells, or T cells were the source of the cDNA or gDNA that made up the material.

In the source study's methods: Cell counts per sample came from amplifying reference gene primers. Profiling relied on immunoSEQ multiplex PCR, and the TCRdb table lists in-frame clones only, not all of them. That table supplies the V and J calls and clone size; D and trimming were determined from the DNA. The table has 250,000 to 350,000 clones, about nine tenths seen once. Sequences were obtained from peripheral blood. The TCR sequence derives from a woman aged 30 to 39 with active or convalescent COVID-19.

The CDR3 coding sequence is TGTGCCAGCAGCCGAGGGACAGGAGAAGCTTTCTTT. This gives the protein CASSRGTGEAFF. This chain links TRBV28 with TRBJ1-1; 8 nucleotides align to TRBD1. Looked up from germline, CDR1 is MDHEN and CDR2 is SYDVKM. The junction had 5 bases not matched to a gene; V was cut back by 6 bases and J by 8 bases. The CDR3 has 12 amino acids. Combining the CDR3 with reference TRBV28 and TRBJ1-1 gives the whole variable domain DVKVTQSSRYLVKRTGEKVFLECVQDMDHENMFWYRQDPGLGLRLIYFSYDVKMKEKGDIPEGYSVSREKKERFSLILESASTNQTSMYLCASSRGTGEAFFGQGTRLTVV.